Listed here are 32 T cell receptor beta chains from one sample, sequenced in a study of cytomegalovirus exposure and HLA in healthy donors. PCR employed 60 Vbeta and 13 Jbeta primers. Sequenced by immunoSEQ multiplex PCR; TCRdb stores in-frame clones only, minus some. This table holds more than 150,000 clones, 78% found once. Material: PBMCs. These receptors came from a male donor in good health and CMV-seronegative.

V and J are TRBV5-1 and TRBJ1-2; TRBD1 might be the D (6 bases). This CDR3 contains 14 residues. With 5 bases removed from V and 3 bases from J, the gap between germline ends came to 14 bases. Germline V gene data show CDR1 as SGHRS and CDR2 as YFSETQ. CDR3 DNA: TGCGCCAGCAGTGAACAGGGTTCATACTATGGCTACACCTTC. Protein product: CASSEQGSYYGYTF.

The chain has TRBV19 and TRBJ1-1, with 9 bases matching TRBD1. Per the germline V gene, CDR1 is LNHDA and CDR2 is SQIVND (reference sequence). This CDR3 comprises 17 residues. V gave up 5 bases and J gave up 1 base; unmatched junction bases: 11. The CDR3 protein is CASSAGTGIFENTEAFF. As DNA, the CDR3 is TGTGCCAGTAGTGCCGGGACAGGGATTTTCGAGAACACTGAAGCTTTCTTT.

CDR3 sequence: CASSSEVGGRTDTQYF. As DNA, the CDR3 is TGTGCCAGCAGCTCGGAGGTGGGGGGACGCACAGATACGCAGTATTTT. This sequence joins TRBV9 and TRBJ2-3; D is possibly TRBD2 (6 bases). The germline CDR1 and CDR2 sequences are SGDLS and YYNGEE. V shed 4 bases and J shed 1 base, with 16 bases lying between them. The CDR3 is 16 residues long.

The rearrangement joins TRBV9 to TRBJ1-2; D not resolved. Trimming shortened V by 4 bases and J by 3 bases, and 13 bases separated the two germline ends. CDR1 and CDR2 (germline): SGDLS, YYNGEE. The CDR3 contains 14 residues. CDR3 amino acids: CASSPRRADYGYTF. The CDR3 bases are TGTGCCAGCAGCCCCCGGCGGGCCGACTATGGCTACACCTTC.

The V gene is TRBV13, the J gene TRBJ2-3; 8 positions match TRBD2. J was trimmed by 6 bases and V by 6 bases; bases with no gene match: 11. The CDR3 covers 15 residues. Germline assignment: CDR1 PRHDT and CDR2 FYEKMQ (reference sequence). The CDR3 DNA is TGTGCCAGCAGTTTGGGGGGGGCTAGCGGGGATACGCAGTATTTT. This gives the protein CASSLGGASGDTQYF.

CDR3: CASSVGGLAGGDTQYF. In nucleotides, the CDR3 is TGTGCCAGCAGCGTAGGGGGACTAGCGGGAGGAGATACGCAGTATTTT. J is TRBJ2-3 and V is TRBV9, with 15 nucleotides matching TRBD2. After removal of 0 bases from V and 5 bases from J, the junction contained 1 base not matched to a gene. The CDR3 loop spans 16 amino acids. Germline V CDR1 and CDR2: SGDLS, YYNGEE.

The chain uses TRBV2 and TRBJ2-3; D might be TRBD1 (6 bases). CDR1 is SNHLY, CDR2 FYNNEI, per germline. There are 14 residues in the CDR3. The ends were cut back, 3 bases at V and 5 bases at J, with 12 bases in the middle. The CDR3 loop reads CASSETGEGDTQYF. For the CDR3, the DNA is TGTGCCAGCAGTGAGACAGGAGAAGGAGATACGCAGTATTTT. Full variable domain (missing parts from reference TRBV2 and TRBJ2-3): EPEVTQTPSHQVTQMGQEVILRCVPISNHLYFYWYRQILGQKVEFLVSFYNNEISEKSEIFDDQFSVERPDGSNFTLKIRSTKLEDSAMYFCASSETGEGDTQYFGPGTRLTVL.

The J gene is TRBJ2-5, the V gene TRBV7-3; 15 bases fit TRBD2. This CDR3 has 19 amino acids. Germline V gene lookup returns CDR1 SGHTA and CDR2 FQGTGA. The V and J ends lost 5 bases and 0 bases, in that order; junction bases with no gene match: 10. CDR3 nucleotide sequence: TGTGCCAGCAGCGCGGGACTAGCGGGGGGCCGCCAGCACCAAGAGACCCAGTACTTC. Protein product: CASSAGLAGGRQHQETQYF.

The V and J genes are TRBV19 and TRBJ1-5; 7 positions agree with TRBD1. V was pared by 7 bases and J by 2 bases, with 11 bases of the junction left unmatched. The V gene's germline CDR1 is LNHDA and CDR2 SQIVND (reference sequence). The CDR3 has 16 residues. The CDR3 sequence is CASTAKQGEGNQPQHF. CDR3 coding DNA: TGTGCCAGTACCGCAAAGCAGGGGGAGGGCAATCAGCCCCAGCATTTT.

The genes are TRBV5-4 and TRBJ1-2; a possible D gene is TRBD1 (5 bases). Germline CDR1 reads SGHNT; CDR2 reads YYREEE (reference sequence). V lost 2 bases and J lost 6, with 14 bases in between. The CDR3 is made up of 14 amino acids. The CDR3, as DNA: TGTGCCAGCAGCTTACCCAACAGGAGAGATGGCTACACCTTC. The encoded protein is CASSLPNRRDGYTF.

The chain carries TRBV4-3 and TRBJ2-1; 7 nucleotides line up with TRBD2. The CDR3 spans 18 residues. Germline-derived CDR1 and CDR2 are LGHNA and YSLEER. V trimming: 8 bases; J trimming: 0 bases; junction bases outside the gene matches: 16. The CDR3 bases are TGCGCCAGCGGCCGGGACTACCCCAATCGGCGCTCCTACAATGAGCAGTTCTTC. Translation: CASGRDYPNRRSYNEQFF.

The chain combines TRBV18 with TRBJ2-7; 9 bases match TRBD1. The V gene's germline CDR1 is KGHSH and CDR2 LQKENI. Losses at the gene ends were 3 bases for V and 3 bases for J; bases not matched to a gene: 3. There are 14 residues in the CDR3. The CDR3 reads CASSPTGGNYEQYF. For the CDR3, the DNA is TGTGCCAGCTCACCGACAGGGGGTAACTACGAGCAGTACTTC.

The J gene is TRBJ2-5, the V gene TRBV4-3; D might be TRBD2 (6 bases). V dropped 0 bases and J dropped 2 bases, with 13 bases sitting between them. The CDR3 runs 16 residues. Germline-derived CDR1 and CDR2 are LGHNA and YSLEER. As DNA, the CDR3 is TGCGCCAGCAGCCAAGAAAGGGGACTGGGGCAAGAGACCCAGTACTTC. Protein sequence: CASSQERGLGQETQYF.

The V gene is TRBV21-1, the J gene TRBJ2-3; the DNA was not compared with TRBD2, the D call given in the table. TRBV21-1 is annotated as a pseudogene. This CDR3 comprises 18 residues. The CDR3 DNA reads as TGTGCCAGCAGCAATGGGACTCAGATACAGCCTAGCACAGATACGCAGTATTTT. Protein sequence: CASSNGTQIQPSTDTQYF.

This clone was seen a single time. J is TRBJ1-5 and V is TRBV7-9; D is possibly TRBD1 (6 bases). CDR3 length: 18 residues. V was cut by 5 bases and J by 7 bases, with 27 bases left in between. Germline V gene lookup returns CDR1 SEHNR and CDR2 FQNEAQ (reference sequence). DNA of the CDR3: TGTGCCAGCAGCCCACTAACCCTACAGGGCCCTCGGGAACAGCCCCAGCATTTT. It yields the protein CASSPLTLQGPREQPQHF.

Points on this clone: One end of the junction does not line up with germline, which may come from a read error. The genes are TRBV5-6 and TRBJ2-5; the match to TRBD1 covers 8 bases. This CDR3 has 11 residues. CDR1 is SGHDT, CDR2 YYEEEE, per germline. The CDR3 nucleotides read TGTGCCAGCAGCTCCGGACAGGGCCTTCACTTC. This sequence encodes CASSSGQGLHF.

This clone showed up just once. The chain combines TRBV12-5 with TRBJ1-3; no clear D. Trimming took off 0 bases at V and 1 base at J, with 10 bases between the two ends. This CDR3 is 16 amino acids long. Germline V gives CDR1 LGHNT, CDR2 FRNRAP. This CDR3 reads CASGLVVSKSGNTIYF. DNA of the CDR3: TGTGCTAGTGGTTTGGTTGTCAGTAAGTCTGGAAACACCATATATTTT.

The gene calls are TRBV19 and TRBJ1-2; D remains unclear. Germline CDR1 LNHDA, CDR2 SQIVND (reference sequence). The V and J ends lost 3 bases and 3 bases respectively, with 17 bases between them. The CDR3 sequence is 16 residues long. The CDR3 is CASSITPPVLHYGYTF. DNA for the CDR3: TGTGCCAGTAGTATCACACCCCCAGTGCTGCACTATGGCTACACCTTC.

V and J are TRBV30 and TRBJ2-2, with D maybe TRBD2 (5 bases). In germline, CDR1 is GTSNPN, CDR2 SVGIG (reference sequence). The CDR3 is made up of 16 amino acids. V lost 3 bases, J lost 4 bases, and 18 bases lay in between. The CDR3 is CAWRAGGVSSTGELFF. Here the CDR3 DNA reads TGTGCCTGGAGGGCGGGTGGGGTTTCTAGCACCGGGGAGCTGTTTTTT.

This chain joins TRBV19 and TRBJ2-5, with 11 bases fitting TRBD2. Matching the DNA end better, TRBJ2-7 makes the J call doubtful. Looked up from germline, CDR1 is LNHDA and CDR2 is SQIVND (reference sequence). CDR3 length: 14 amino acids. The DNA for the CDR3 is TGTGCCAGTTCGCCGGGACTAGCGGCCTACGAGCAGTACTTC. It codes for CASSPGLAAYEQYF.

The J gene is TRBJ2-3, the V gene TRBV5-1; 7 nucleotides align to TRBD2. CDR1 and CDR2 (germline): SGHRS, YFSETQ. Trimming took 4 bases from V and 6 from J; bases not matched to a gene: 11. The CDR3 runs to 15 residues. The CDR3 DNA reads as TGCGCCAGCAGCGGGGGGGAACGATTTAGGGATACGCAGTATTTT. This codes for CASSGGERFRDTQYF. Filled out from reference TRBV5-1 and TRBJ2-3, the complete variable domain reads KAGVTQTPRYLIKTRGQQVTLSCSPISGHRSVSWYQQTPGQGLQFLFEYFSETQRNKGNFPGRFSGRQFSNSRSEMNVSTLELGDSALYLCASSGGERFRDTQYFGPGTRLTVL.

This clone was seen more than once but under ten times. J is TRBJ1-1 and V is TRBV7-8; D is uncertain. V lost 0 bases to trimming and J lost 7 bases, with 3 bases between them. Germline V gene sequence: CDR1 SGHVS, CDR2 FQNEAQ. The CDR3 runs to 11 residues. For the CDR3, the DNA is TGTGCCAGCAGCTTAGCCAGTGAAGCTTTCTTT. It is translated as CASSLASEAFF. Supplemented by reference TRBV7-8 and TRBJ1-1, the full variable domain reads GAGVSQSPRYKVAKRGQDVALRCDPISGHVSLFWYQQALGQGPEFLTYFQNEAQLDKSGLPSDRFFAERPEGSVSTLKIQRTQQEDSAVYLCASSLASEAFFGQGTRLTVV.

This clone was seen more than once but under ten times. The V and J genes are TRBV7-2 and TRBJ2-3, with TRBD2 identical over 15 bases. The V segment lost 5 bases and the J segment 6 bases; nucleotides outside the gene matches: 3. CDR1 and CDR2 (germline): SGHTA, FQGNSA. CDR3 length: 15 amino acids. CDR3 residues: CASSPGLAGGDTQYF. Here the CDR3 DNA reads TGTGCCAGCAGCCCGGGACTAGCGGGAGGTGATACGCAGTATTTT.

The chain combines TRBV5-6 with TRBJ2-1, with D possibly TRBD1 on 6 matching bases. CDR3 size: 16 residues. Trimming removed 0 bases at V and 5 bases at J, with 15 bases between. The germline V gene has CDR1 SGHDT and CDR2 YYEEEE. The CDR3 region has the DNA TGTGCCAGCAGCTTGGATGGGGGCCAGGGACACAATGAGCAGTTCTTC. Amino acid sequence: CASSLDGGQGHNEQFF.

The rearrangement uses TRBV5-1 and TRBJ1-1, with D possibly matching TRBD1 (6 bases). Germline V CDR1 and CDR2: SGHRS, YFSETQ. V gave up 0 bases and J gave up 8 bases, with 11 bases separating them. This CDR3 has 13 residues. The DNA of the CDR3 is TGCGCCAGCAGCTTGGATCGGGACAAGGAAGCTTTCTTT. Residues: CASSLDRDKEAFF.

CDR3 DNA: TGTGCCAGCAGCTCGGGGGGTAGCGGGAGTTCAGGAGAGACCCAGTACTTC. This sequence encodes CASSSGGSGSSGETQYF. The chain joins TRBV11-1 to TRBJ2-5; 9 nucleotides agree with TRBD2. This CDR3 contains 17 residues. J was trimmed by 4 bases and V by 4 bases; bases with no gene match: 13. CDR1 SGHAT and CDR2 FQDESV come from the germline V gene (reference sequence).

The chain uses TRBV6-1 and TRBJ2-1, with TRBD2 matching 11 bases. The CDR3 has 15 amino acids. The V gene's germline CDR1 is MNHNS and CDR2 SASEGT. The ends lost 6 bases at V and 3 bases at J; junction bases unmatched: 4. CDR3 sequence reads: CASRVGLAVYNEQFF. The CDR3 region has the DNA TGTGCCAGCAGAGTGGGACTAGCGGTCTACAATGAGCAGTTCTTC.

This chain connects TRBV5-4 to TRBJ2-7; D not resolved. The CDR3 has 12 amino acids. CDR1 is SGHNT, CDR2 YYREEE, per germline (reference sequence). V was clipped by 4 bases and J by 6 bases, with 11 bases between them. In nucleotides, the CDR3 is TGTGCCAGCAGCGGCCTCGGCGGCGAGCAGTACTTC. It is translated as CASSGLGGEQYF.

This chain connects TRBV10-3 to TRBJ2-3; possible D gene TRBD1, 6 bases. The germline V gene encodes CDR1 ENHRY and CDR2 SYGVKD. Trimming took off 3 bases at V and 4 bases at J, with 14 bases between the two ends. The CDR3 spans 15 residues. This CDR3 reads CAISDSQQGSDTQYF. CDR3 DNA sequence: TGTGCCATCAGTGATTCCCAACAGGGATCAGATACGCAGTATTTT.

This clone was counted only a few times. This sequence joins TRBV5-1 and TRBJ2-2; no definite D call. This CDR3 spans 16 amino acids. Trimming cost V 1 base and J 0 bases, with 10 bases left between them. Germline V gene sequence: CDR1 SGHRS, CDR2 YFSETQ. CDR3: CASSLFLRTNTGELFF. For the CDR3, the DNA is TGCGCCAGCAGCTTGTTTCTCAGGACGAACACCGGGGAGCTGTTTTTT. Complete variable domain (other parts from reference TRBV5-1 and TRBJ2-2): KAGVTQTPRYLIKTRGQQVTLSCSPISGHRSVSWYQQTPGQGLQFLFEYFSETQRNKGNFPGRFSGRQFSNSRSEMNVSTLELGDSALYLCASSLFLRTNTGELFFGEGSRLTVL.

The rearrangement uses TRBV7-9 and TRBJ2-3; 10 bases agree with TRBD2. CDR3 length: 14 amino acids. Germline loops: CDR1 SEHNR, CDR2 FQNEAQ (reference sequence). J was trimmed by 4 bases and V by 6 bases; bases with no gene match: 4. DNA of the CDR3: TGTGCCAGCAGGCAGCGGGAGGGCCCAGATACGCAGTATTTT. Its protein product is CASRQREGPDTQYF.

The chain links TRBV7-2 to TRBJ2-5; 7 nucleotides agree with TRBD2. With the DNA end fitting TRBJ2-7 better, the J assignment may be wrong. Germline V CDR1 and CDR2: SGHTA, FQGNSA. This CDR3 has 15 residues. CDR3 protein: CASSLSGGLSYEQYF. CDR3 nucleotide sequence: TGTGCCAGCAGCTTGTCGGGAGGCCTCTCCTACGAGCAGTACTTC.